The 8 T cell receptor beta chains below were found in one sample sequenced in a study of T cell changes during pregnancy in multiple sclerosis. TCRdb's copy holds only in-frame clones and misses some; the assay was immunoSEQ multiplex PCR. Of 20,000 to 25,000 clones listed, about 85% are singletons. The sequencing here drew on CD8+ T cells from peripheral blood mononuclear cells, taken in the first trimester of pregnancy. The receptor source for this set is a female donor in good health, enrolled as a control in a pregnancy study.

The rearrangement links TRBV7-9 to TRBJ2-7, with D possibly TRBD2 on 6 matching bases. This CDR3 has 15 amino acids. CDR1 is SEHNR and CDR2 is FQNEAQ in the germline V gene (reference sequence). The V and J ends lost 6 bases and 0 bases respectively, with 15 bases between them. CDR3 protein: CASSSGRETSYEQYF. CDR3 DNA sequence: TGTGCCAGCAGTTCCGGCCGGGAGACCTCCTACGAGCAGTACTTC. The full variable domain, in which reference TRBV7-9 and TRBJ2-7 provide the parts outside the CDR3, is DTGVSQNPRHKITKRGQNVTFRCDPISEHNRLYWYRQTLGQGPEFLTYFQNEAQLEKSRLLSDRFSAERPKGSFSTLEIQRTEQGDSAMYLCASSSGRETSYEQYFGPGTRLTVT.

The rearrangement uses TRBV23-1 and TRBJ2-1; 7 positions match TRBD2. TRBV23-1 qualifies as an ORF whose function is uncertain. CDR3 size: 14 residues. The V segment lost 0 bases and the J segment 15 bases; nucleotides outside the gene matches: 11. DNA of the CDR3: TGCGCCAGCAGTCAATCAGGGACTACCCAGAGACCGTTCTTC. Translating it yields CASSQSGTTQRPFF.

The chain links TRBV7-2 to TRBJ2-4; TRBD2 matches 8 bases. Germline assignment: CDR1 SGHTA and CDR2 FQGNSA. The length of the CDR3 is 16 residues. Losses at the gene ends were 5 bases for V and 11 bases for J; bases not matched to a gene: 17. The CDR3 loop is CASSRGTAPRREVQYF. In DNA, the CDR3 is TGTGCCAGCAGCAGAGGGACTGCCCCTCGGCGGGAGGTTCAGTACTTC.

The V and J genes are TRBV10-3 and TRBJ1-5, with 9 bases that match TRBD1. There are 18 residues in the CDR3. V trimming: 6 bases; J trimming: 3 bases; junction bases outside the gene matches: 15. CDR1 is ENHRY and CDR2 is SYGVKD in the germline V gene. CDR3 sequence reads: CAISLTPWGQGVNQPQHF. CDR3 bases: TGTGCCATCAGCCTAACCCCCTGGGGACAGGGAGTCAATCAGCCCCAGCATTTT.

The J gene is TRBJ1-2, the V gene TRBV19, with D hard to call. The CDR3 sequence is 13 residues long. Germline loops: CDR1 LNHDA, CDR2 SQIVND (reference sequence). V was cut by 7 bases and J by 2 bases, with 11 bases left in between. This CDR3 reads CASKDGGNYGYTF. CDR3 bases: TGTGCCAGTAAAGATGGAGGAAACTATGGCTACACCTTC. Supplemented by reference TRBV19 and TRBJ1-2, the full variable domain reads DGGITQSPKYLFRKEGQNVTLSCEQNLNHDAMYWYRQDPGQGLRLIYYSQIVNDFQKGDIAEGYSVSREKKESFPLTVTSAQKNPTAFYLCASKDGGNYGYTFGSGTRLTVV.

The chain has TRBV11-2 and TRBJ1-4, with no clear D. The CDR3 runs to 16 residues. Germline V CDR1 and CDR2: SGHAT, FQNNGV. The V end lost 0 bases, the J end lost 0 bases, and 8 bases lay between the germline ends. CDR3 amino acids: CASSLDSDATNEKLFF. DNA of the CDR3: TGTGCCAGCAGCTTAGATTCAGATGCAACTAATGAAAAACTGTTTTTT.

This clone turned up a few times. The same CDR3 is also encoded by other DNA sequences in this sample. This chain joins TRBV5-1 and TRBJ2-7, with TRBD1 identical over 10 bases. This CDR3 comprises 15 residues. CDR1 is SGHRS and CDR2 is YFSETQ in the germline V gene. Losses at the gene ends were 2 bases for V and 0 bases for J; bases not matched to a gene: 2. The CDR3 DNA reads TGCGCCAGCAGCTTCGGACAGGGGGTCTCCTACGAGCAGTACTTC. Its translation is CASSFGQGVSYEQYF.

V gene TRBV5-1 combines with J gene TRBJ2-2; 11 nucleotides align to TRBD2. V was pared by 4 bases and J by 4 bases, with 6 bases of the junction left unmatched. The CDR3 runs 16 residues. The germline CDR1 and CDR2 sequences are SGHRS and YFSETQ. In DNA form, the CDR3 reads TGCGCCAGCAGCACTACTAGCGGGGGAGGCACCGGGGAGCTGTTTTTT. Its translation is CASSTTSGGGTGELFF. Using reference TRBV5-1 and TRBJ2-2 for the parts outside the CDR3, the full variable domain is KAGVTQTPRYLIKTRGQQVTLSCSPISGHRSVSWYQQTPGQGLQFLFEYFSETQRNKGNFPGRFSGRQFSNSRSEMNVSTLELGDSALYLCASSTTSGGGTGELFFGEGSRLTVL.